The 17 T cell receptor beta chains below come from one sample, sequenced in a study of quantifying T cell responses using KT2 cells. The wider study: RNA was reverse transcribed with TCR alpha and beta constant-region primers.

Each cDNA got a UMI-containing oligo ligated at its 3' end. First-round PCR used 3 to 4 cycles and beta primers RC1.1 and RC1.2 covering TRBC1 and TRBC2. TCRdb reprocessed the UMI-ligation and nested PCR reads via MiXCR and lists one record per CDR3 protein. This table has fewer than 40,000 distinct CDR3 sequences, 7.3% appearing once. The sequencing sample was made of PBMCs spiked with cells of the T cell clone KT2. All receptors derive from a human donor.

This clonotype was recorded at least ten times. The chain carries TRBV6-5 and TRBJ1-1, with D possibly being TRBD1 (6 bases). Germline CDR1 is MNHEY and CDR2 is SVGAGI. The length of the CDR3 is 15 residues. With 0 bases removed from V and 5 bases from J, the gap between germline ends came to 13 bases. The DNA for the CDR3 is TGTGCCAGCAGTTACTCGGGGGGCTCGGGGACTGAAGCTTTCTTT. Translation gives CASSYSGGSGTEAFF.

This clonotype was observed at least ten times. V and J are TRBV9 and TRBJ1-2; 7 nucleotides agree with TRBD1. The ends lost 0 bases at V and 5 bases at J; junction bases unmatched: 4. The germline CDR1 and CDR2 sequences are SGDLS and YYNGEE. The CDR3 contains 14 residues. The DNA of the CDR3 is TGTGCCAGCAGCGTAGGAGGGACAGATTATGGCTACACCTTC. Protein: CASSVGGTDYGYTF.

This clonotype showed up just a few times. The DNA for the CDR3 is TGTGCCAGCAGGTCTGACAGGGGCCGGGCCGGCGAGCAGTACTTC. The encoded protein is CASRSDRGRAGEQYF. The rearrangement links TRBV5-4 to TRBJ2-7; TRBD1 aligns across 8 bases. The CDR3 length is 15 residues. Trimming removed 5 bases from V and 6 bases from J; junction bases left unmatched: 13. Germline values: CDR1 SGHNT, CDR2 YYREEE (reference sequence).

This clonotype was counted ten times or more. The rearrangement joins TRBV20-1 to TRBJ2-3, with 10 bases aligning to TRBD2. The V gene's germline CDR1 is DFQATT and CDR2 SNEGSKA (reference sequence). Trimming at V came to 5 bases and at J to 0 bases, leaving 8 bases not matched to a gene. The CDR3 has 16 residues. DNA for the CDR3: TGCAGTGCTCCTCAACTAGCGGGAAGTAGCACAGATACGCAGTATTTT. Protein: CSAPQLAGSSTDTQYF.

In its sample, this clonotype was seen a few times. The chain joins TRBV27 to TRBJ2-3; possibly TRBD1 for D (6 bases). Germline CDR1 and CDR2: MNHEY and SMNVEV (reference sequence). Deletions cut 2 bases from V and 5 bases from J, with 14 bases between. The CDR3 sequence is 15 residues long. CDR3 sequence (DNA): TGTGCCAGCAGTTTACAGGGATCCAGGGGAGATACGCAGTATTTT. It encodes CASSLQGSRGDTQYF.

This clonotype was seen only a few times. The V call is TRBV20-1, the J call TRBJ2-5; tentative D call: TRBD1 (6 bases). The ends were cut back, 2 bases at V and 0 bases at J, with 10 bases in the middle. Germline CDR1 and CDR2: DFQATT and SNEGSKA (reference sequence). The CDR3 is 14 residues long. The CDR3 nucleotides read TGCAGTGCTAGACCTCAGGGGAACCAAGAGACCCAGTACTTC. Its translation: CSARPQGNQETQYF.

This clonotype was counted at least ten times. The chain has TRBV5-1 and TRBJ2-2; 8 bases agree with TRBD2. This CDR3 has 17 residues. The V gene end was trimmed by 1 base and the J gene end by 3 bases; junction bases not matched to a gene: 8. CDR1 and CDR2 (germline): SGHRS, YFSETQ. The CDR3 bases are TGCGCCAGCAGCTTGAGGCTCGGGAGGGACGACACCGGGGAGCTGTTTTTT. It specifies CASSLRLGRDDTGELFF.

This clonotype appeared many times. The CDR3: CASIYPQREIRDEQFF. The CDR3 coding sequence is TGTGCCAGCATCTACCCCCAGCGGGAAATACGCGATGAGCAGTTCTTC. V gene TRBV3-1 combines with J gene TRBJ2-1; 7 nucleotides align to TRBD2. The germline V gene has CDR1 LGHDT and CDR2 YNNKEL (reference sequence). This CDR3 has 16 amino acids. The V segment lost 7 bases and the J segment 8 bases; nucleotides outside the gene matches: 17.

This clonotype was seen many times. The chain combines TRBV20-1 with TRBJ2-7, with 7 bases fitting TRBD2. Trimming at V came to 5 bases and at J to 3 bases, leaving 7 bases not matched to a gene. The length of the CDR3 is 13 residues. Germline assignment: CDR1 DFQATT and CDR2 SNEGSKA (reference sequence). The CDR3 spells CSARTGTNYEQYF. CDR3 DNA sequence: TGCAGTGCTCGAACCGGGACTAACTACGAGCAGTACTTC.

The V call is TRBV12-3 or TRBV12-4, the J call TRBJ2-7; D gene uncertain. Trimming took off 3 bases at V and 3 bases at J, with 12 bases between the two ends. The CDR3 runs to 14 residues. CDR3 loop: CASSFEAANYEQYF. The CDR3 region has the DNA TGTGCCAGCAGTTTCGAGGCAGCCAACTACGAGCAGTACTTC.

The chain carries TRBV12-3 or TRBV12-4 and TRBJ1-2; D call uncertain. Trimming left V 4 bases short and J 8 bases short, with 20 bases between. This CDR3 region has 15 residues. The chain's CDR3 is CASSWGRREQRGYTF. DNA of the CDR3: TGTGCCAGCAGTTGGGGTAGGAGGGAGCAACGGGGCTACACCTTC.

The CDR3 nucleotides read TGCAGCGTGGAAACTAGCGCCGGGGAGACCCAGTACTTC. This gives the protein CSVETSAGETQYF. This rearrangement joins TRBV29-1 to TRBJ2-5, with 7 positions matching TRBD2. Per germline, CDR1 SQVTM and CDR2 ANQGSEA. J gave up 5 bases and V 6 bases, and 9 bases lay outside the gene matches. The CDR3 is 13 amino acids.

This clonotype was detected many times. The rearrangement joins TRBV7-2 to TRBJ1-1, with D hard to call. This CDR3 has 15 residues. Germline V gives CDR1 SGHTA, CDR2 FQGNSA. Trimming stripped 5 bases from V and 0 bases from J, with 13 bases between. Here the CDR3 reads CASSPRRSLNTEAFF. CDR3 nucleotide sequence: TGTGCCAGCAGCCCCCGGAGGAGCTTGAACACTGAAGCTTTCTTT.

This clonotype was seen only a few times. The chain carries TRBV19 and TRBJ2-3; D might be TRBD1 (6 bases). This CDR3 is 13 amino acids long. The V end was cut by 2 bases, the J end by 5 bases, with 8 bases between. CDR1 and CDR2 from the germline V gene are LNHDA and SQIVND (reference sequence). Here the CDR3 reads CASSITGQDTQYF. CDR3 bases: TGTGCCAGTAGTATAACAGGGCAAGATACGCAGTATTTT.

The rearrangement joins TRBV6-1 to TRBJ2-3; D unresolved. The CDR3 contains 13 residues. The V and J ends lost 8 bases and 0 bases respectively, with 9 bases between them. The V gene's germline CDR1 is MNHNS and CDR2 SASEGT. CDR3 in amino acids: CASLWSSTDTQYF. In DNA form, the CDR3 reads TGTGCCAGCCTGTGGTCGAGCACAGATACGCAGTATTTT.

A few counts support this clonotype. The rearrangement joins TRBV2 to TRBJ2-6; no clear D. Per germline, CDR1 SNHLY and CDR2 FYNNEI. This CDR3 has 17 amino acids. Trimming pared 8 bases from V and 6 bases from J, leaving 23 bases between. This CDR3 is CASPKVPLALAANVLTF. In DNA, the CDR3 is TGTGCCAGCCCCAAGGTCCCCCTCGCTCTGGCGGCCAACGTCCTGACTTTC.

This clonotype was recorded at least ten times. The V and J genes are TRBV20-1 and TRBJ1-1; 7 nucleotides agree with TRBD1. The CDR3 has 13 residues. V was pared by 3 bases and J by 5 bases, with 6 bases of the junction left unmatched. Germline assignment: CDR1 DFQATT and CDR2 SNEGSKA (reference sequence). CDR3 loop: CSASFRGWTEAFF. CDR3 DNA: TGCAGTGCTAGTTTCAGGGGGTGGACTGAAGCTTTCTTT.